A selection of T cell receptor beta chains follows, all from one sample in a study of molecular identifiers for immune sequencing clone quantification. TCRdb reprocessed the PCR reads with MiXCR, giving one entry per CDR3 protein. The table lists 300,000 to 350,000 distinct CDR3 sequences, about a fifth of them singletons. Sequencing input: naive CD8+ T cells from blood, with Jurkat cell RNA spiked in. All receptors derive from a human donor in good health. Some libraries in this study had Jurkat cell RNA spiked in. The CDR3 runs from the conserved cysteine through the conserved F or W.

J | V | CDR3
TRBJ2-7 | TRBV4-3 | CASSPYRDSGCEQYF
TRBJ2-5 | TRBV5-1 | CASSLDYFSNRGIQETQYF
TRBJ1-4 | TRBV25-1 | CASSGAGVRIVEKLFF
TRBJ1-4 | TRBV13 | CASSPGAGDEKLFF
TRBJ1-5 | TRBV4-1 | CASSQAGRVNQPQHF
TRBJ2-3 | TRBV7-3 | CASKNGLAGGNTQYF
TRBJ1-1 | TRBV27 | CASSPDRGVGTEAFF
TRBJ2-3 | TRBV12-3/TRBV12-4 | CASSFGGVTDSQYF
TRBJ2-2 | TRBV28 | CASSPWSNTGELFF
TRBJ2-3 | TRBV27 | CASSLWSGGGAEDTQYF
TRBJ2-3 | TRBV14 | CASSLHNTDTQYF
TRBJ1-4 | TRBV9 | CASSPTTNEKLFF
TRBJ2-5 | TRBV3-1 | CASSQDDGGALETQYF
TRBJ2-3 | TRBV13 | CASTSVDSGRYKGTDTQYF
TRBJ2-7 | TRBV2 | CASSEALPQLSSYEQYF
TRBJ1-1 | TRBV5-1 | CASSWTQENEAFF
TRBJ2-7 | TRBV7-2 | CASSLVSVGDEQYF
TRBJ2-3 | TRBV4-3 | CASSQGPGDFTDTQYF
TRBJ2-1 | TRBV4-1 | CASSQRQGTYNEQFF
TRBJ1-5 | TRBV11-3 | CASSFPSQGGLSRPQHF
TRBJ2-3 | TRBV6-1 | CASSLYSGGARDTQYF
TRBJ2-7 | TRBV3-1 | CASSQDPSGLSHSYEQYF
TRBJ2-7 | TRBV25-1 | CASNPQGDSYEQYF
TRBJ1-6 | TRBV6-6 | CASSYSSGPRSYNSPLHF
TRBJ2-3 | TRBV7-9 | CASSTSGASTDTQYF
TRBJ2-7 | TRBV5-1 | CASSWTQGNSYEQYF
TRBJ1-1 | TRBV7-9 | CASSPVTGDTEAFF
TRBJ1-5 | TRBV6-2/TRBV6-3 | CASSPGADFNQPQHF
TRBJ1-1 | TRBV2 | CASSEPPYGKDTEAFF
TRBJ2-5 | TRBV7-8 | CASSLAFGPLQETQYF
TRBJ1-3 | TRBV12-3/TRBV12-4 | CASVVRAGNTIYF
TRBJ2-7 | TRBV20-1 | CSARDRAGPGSYEQYF